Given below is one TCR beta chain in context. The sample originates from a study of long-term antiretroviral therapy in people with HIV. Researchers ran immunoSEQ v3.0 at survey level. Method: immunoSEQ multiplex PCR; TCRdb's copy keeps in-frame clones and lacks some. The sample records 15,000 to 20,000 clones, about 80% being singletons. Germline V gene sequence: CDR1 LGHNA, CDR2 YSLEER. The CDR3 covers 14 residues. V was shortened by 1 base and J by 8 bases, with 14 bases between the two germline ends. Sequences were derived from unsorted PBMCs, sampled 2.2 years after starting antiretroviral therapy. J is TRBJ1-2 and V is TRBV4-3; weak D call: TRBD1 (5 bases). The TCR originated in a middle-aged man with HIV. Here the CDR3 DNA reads TGCGCCAGCAGCCAAGGACAGTCAAGGCTCGGCTACACCTTC. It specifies CASSQGQSRLGYTF.